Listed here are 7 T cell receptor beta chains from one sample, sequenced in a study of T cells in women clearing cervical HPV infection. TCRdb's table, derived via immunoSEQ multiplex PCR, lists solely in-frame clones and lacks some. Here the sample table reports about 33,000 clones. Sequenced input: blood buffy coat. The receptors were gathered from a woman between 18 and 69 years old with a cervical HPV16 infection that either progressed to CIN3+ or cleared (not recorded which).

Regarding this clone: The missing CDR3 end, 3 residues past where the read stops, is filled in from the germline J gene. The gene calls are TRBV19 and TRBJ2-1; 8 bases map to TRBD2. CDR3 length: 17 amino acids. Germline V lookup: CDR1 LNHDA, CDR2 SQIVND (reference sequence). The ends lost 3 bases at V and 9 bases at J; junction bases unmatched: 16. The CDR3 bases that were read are TGTGCCAGTAGTATCGAGGGAGCAGCGGGAGTTTACGGTGAG. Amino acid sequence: CASSIEGAAGVYGE. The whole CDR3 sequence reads CASSIEGAAGVYGEQFF.

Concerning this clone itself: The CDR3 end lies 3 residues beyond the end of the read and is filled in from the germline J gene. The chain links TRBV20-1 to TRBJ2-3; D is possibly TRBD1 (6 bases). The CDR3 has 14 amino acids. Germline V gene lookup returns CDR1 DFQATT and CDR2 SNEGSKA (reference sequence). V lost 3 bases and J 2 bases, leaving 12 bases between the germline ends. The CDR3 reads CSARDGGLTDTQYF. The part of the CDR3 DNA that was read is TGCAGTGCTAGGGATGGGGGCCTCACAGATACG.

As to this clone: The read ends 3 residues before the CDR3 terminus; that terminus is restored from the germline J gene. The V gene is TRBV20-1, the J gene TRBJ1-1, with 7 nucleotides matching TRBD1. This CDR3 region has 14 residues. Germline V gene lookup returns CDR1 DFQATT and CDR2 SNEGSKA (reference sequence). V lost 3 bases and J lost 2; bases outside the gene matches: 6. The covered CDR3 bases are TGCAGTGCTAGCTCGGGACAGATTAACACTGAA. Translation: CSASSGQINTE. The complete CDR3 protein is CSASSGQINTEAFF.

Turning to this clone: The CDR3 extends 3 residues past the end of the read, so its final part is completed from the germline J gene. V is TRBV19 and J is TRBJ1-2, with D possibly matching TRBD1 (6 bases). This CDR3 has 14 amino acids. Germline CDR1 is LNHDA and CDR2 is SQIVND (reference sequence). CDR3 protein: CASRDSTGVYDYTF. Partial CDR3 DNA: TGTGCCAGTAGGGACAGCACAGGTGTCTACGAC.

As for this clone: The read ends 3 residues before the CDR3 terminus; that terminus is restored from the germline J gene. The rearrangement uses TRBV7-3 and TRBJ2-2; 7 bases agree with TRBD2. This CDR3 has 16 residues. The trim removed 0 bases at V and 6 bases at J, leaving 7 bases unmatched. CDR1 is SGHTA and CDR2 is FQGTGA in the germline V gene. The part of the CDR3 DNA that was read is TGTGCCAGCAGCTTAACTTGGTCGGGGGGTTCCGGGGAG. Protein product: CASSLTWSGGSGE. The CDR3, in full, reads CASSLTWSGGSGELFF.

The CDR3 is CSVQGGGETQYF. CDR3 bases read: TGCAGCGTACAGGGTGGAGGGGAGACC. V is TRBV29-1 and J is TRBJ2-5; D is possibly TRBD1 or TRBD2 (6 bases each). The DNA ends 3 residues before the CDR3 does, and the rest of the CDR3 is filled in from the germline J gene. The CDR3 contains 12 residues. Germline-derived CDR1 and CDR2 are SQVTM and ANQGSEA. V gave up 6 bases and J gave up 5 bases, with 13 bases separating them.

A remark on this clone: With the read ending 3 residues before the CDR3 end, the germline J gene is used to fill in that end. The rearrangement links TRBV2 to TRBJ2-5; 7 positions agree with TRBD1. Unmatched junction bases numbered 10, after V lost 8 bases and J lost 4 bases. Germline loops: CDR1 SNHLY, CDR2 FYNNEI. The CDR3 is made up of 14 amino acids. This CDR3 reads CASRGQRGVETQYF. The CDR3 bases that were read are TGTGCCAGCCGGGGACAGAGGGGTGTAGAGACC.